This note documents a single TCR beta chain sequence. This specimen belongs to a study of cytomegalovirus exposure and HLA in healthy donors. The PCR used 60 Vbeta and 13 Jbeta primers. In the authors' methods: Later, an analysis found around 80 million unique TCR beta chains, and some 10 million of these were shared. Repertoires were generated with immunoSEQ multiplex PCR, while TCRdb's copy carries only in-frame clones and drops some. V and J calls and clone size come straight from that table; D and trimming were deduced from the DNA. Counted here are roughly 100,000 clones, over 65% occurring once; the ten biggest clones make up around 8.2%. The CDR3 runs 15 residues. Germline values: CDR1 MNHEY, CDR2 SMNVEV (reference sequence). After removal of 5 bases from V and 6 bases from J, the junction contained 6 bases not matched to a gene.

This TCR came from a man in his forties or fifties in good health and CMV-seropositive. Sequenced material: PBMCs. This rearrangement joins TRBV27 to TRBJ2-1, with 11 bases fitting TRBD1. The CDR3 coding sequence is TGTGCCAGCAGTCCCGGGACAGGGGGTTTCAATGAGCAGTTCTTC. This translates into CASSPGTGGFNEQFF.